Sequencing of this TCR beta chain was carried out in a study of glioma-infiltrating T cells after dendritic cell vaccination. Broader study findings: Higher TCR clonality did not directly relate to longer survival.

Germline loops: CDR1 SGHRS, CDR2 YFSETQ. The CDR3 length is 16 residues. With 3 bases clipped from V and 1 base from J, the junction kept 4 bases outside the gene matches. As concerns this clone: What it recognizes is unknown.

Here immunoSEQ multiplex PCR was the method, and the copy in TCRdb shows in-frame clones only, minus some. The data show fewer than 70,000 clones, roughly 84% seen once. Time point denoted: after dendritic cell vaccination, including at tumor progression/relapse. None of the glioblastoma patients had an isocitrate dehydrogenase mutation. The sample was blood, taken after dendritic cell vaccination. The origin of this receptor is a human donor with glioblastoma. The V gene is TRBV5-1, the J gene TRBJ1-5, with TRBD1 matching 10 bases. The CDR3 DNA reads TGCGCCAGCAGCTCGGACAGGGGGACGAGCAATCAGCCCCAGCATTTT. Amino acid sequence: CASSSDRGTSNQPQHF.